This TCR beta chain was profiled in a study of T cell repertoires and Cas9 in healthy adults. Germline lookup yields CDR1 MNHNS and CDR2 SASEGT. The V and J ends lost 8 bases and 1 base respectively, with 11 bases between them. CDR3 length: 14 amino acids. Only in-frame clones appear in the TCRdb table, and some are missing; sequencing was by immunoSEQ multiplex PCR. The top ten hold about 2.1% of the sample, which has more than 13,000 clones, about nine tenths seen once. The V call is TRBV6-1, the J call TRBJ2-2; possible D gene TRBD1, 5 bases. The clonotype was recovered from a human donor in good health. Material for sequencing was Tregs (CD4+, CD25+, CD127-, CD137-, CD154-) from PBMCs; culture status not recorded. The CDR3 DNA reads TGTGCCAGCCTCGGCACAGGGAACACCGGGGAGCTGTTTTTT. This sequence encodes CASLGTGNTGELFF.